Listed here are 9 T cell receptor beta chains from one sample, sequenced in a study of cytomegalovirus exposure and HLA in healthy donors (dated by TCRdb to about 2017). Library preparation was by the immunoSEQ multiplex PCR assay. A mixture of 60 forward primers for TCR Vbeta segments and 13 reverse primers for TCR Jbeta segments was used in the multiplex PCR. TCRdb's version of the immuneACCESS table is confined to in-frame rearrangements and falls short of the full clone set. An unresolved V gene accounts for under half of the shortfall where checked; the remainder is of unknown origin. Within this sample are 100,000 to 150,000 clones, with approximately 87% of them counted one time only. The ten most abundant clones make up around 20% of the sample. Sequencing was done on a sample of PBMCs. All receptors derive from a young man in good health and CMV-seropositive.

This rearrangement joins TRBV14 to TRBJ1-2, with 8 bases identical to TRBD1. The V segment lost 3 bases and the J segment 6 bases; nucleotides outside the gene matches: 6. The CDR3 has 14 amino acids. Germline V CDR1 and CDR2: SGHDN, FVKESK. The chain's CDR3 is CASSHYDRGHGYTF. DNA of the CDR3: TGTGCCAGCAGCCATTATGACAGGGGCCATGGCTACACCTTC. The variable domain in full, completed from reference TRBV14 and TRBJ1-2, reads EAGVTQFPSHSVIEKGQTVTLRCDPISGHDNLYWYRRVMGKEIKFLLHFVKESKQDESGMPNNRFLAERTGGTYSTLKVQPAELEDSGVYFCASSHYDRGHGYTFGSGTRLTVV.

This clone was recorded a few times. The rearrangement links TRBV7-6 to TRBJ1-1; no clear D gene. Trimming cost V 10 bases and J 0 bases, with 15 bases left between them. Germline CDR1 reads SGHVS; CDR2 reads FNYEAQ. This CDR3 has 14 residues. The CDR3 DNA reads TGTGCCACCGAAAGGCCCACTATGAACACTGAAGCTTTCTTT. This sequence encodes CATERPTMNTEAFF.

The genes are TRBV29-1 and TRBJ1-1, with TRBD1 matching over 11 bases. Germline loops: CDR1 SQVTM, CDR2 ANQGSEA. J gave up 4 bases and V 6 bases, and 4 bases lay outside the gene matches. The CDR3 has 13 residues. Here the CDR3 DNA reads TGCAGCGTAGCGGGACAGGGGGGCACTGAAGCTTTCTTT. Protein: CSVAGQGGTEAFF.

The rearrangement links TRBV27 to TRBJ2-5; 8 bases line up with TRBD2. This CDR3 comprises 15 residues. V gave up 1 base and J gave up 5 bases; unmatched junction bases: 6. The V gene's germline CDR1 is MNHEY and CDR2 SMNVEV (reference sequence). The CDR3 region is CASSLLTGGGETQYF. CDR3 nucleotides: TGTGCCAGCAGTTTATTAACAGGCGGGGGGGAGACCCAGTACTTC.

On this clone itself: Possible read error: a much larger clone is one base away. Within the sample, other DNA sequences also encode this same CDR3. J is TRBJ2-5 and V is TRBV6-1, with 12 bases lining up with TRBD2. This CDR3 is built from 15 residues. V was clipped by 2 bases and J by 4 bases; unmatched bases: 2. Germline CDR1 is MNHNS and CDR2 is SASEGT. The CDR3 sequence: CASSELAGGPETQYF. The CDR3 DNA follows: TGTGCCAGCAGTGAACTAGCGGGGGGGCCAGAGACCCAGTACTTC.

The V call is TRBV11-2, the J call TRBJ2-1; 11 bases fit TRBD2. J was trimmed by 0 bases and V by 4 bases; bases with no gene match: 11. This CDR3 spans 19 amino acids. Germline-derived CDR1 and CDR2 are SGHAT and FQNNGV. The chain's CDR3 is CASSSYSGGADSSYNEQFF. In nucleotides, the CDR3 is TGTGCCAGCAGCTCCTATAGCGGGGGGGCCGATAGCTCCTACAATGAGCAGTTCTTC.

This chain links TRBV5-8 with TRBJ1-1, with D hard to call. Trimming pared 2 bases from V and 5 bases from J, leaving 16 bases between. The CDR3 is 15 amino acids. From germline, CDR1 is SGHTS and CDR2 YDEGEE. CDR3 coding DNA: TGTGCCAGCAGCTTTGCGGGATCCCGTTTAACTGAAGCTTTCTTT. This codes for CASSFAGSRLTEAFF.

The genes are TRBV13 and TRBJ2-1, with 11 bases lining up with TRBD2. V was clipped by 1 base and J by 9 bases; unmatched bases: 2. Germline CDR1 PRHDT, CDR2 FYEKMQ (reference sequence). The CDR3 consists of 14 residues. CDR3 loop: CASSLALAGVEQFF. Written as DNA, the CDR3 is TGTGCCAGCAGCTTAGCACTAGCGGGGGTTGAGCAGTTCTTC.

In the case of this clone: The sample carries other DNA sequences with the same CDR3. The genes are TRBV5-4 and TRBJ2-2; D might be TRBD1 (6 bases). The germline CDR1 and CDR2 sequences are SGHNT and YYREEE (reference sequence). The CDR3 is made up of 20 amino acids. V dropped 4 bases and J dropped 0 bases, with 25 bases sitting between them. CDR3 loop: CASSLDLGGGKPSNTGELFF. The CDR3, as DNA: TGTGCCAGCAGCCTGGACTTGGGTGGGGGCAAGCCCTCGAACACCGGGGAGCTGTTTTTT.